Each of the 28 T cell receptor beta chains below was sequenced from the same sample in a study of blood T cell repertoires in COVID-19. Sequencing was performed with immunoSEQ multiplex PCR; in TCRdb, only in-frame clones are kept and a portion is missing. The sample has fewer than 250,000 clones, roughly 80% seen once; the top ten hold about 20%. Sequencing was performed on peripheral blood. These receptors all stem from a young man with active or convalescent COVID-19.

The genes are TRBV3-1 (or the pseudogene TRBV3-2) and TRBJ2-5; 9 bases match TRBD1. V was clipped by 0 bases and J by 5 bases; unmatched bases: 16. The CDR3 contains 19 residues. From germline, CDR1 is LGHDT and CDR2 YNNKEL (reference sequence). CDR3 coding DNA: TGTGCCAGCAGCCAAGATATCGCCCTCGACAGGGGGGTAAGGGAGACCCAGTACTTC. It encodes CASSQDIALDRGVRETQYF.

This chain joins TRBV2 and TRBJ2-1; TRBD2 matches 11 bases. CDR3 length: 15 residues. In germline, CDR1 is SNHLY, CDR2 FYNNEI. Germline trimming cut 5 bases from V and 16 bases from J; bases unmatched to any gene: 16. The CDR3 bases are TGTGCCAGCAGTCCTACCCACTTAGCGGGAGGGCACCTATTCTTC. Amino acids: CASSPTHLAGGHLFF.

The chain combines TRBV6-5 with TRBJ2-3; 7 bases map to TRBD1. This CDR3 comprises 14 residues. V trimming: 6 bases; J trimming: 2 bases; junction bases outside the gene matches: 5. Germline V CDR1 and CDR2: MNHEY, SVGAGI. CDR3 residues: CASRRGGSTDTQYF. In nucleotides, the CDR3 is TGTGCCAGCAGGAGAGGGGGCTCCACAGATACGCAGTATTTT.

The CDR3 DNA reads as TGCGCCAGCAGCCCCTCTGAGACCCAGTACTTC. The encoded protein is CASSPSETQYF. The rearrangement joins TRBV4-1 to TRBJ2-5, with D unresolved. The V and J ends lost 4 bases and 5 bases respectively, with 5 bases between them. The CDR3 covers 11 residues. Germline V gene data show CDR1 as MGHRA and CDR2 as YSYEKL.

CDR3 region: CSAQTTSGGEQFF. CDR3 DNA sequence: TGCAGCGCCCAGACGACATCCGGAGGGGAGCAGTTCTTC. V is TRBV29-1 and J is TRBJ2-1; TRBD2 is a possible D gene (6 bases). Trimming stripped 7 bases from V and 10 bases from J, with 20 bases between. The CDR3 is 13 residues long. Germline-derived CDR1 and CDR2 are SQVTM and ANQGSEA.

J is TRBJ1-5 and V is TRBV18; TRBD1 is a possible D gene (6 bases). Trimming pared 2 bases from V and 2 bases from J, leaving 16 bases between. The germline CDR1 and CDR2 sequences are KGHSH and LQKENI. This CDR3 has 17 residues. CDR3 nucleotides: TGTGCCAGCTCACCAAACAGGGCCAATCGGGGCAATCAGCCCCAGCATTTT. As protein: CASSPNRANRGNQPQHF.

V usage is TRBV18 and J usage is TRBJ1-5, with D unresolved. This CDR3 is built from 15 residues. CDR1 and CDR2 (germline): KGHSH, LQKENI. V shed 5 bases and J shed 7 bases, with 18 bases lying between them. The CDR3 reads CASSSTDRSGQPQHF. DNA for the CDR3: TGTGCCAGCTCATCCACGGACCGCTCGGGGCAGCCCCAGCATTTT.

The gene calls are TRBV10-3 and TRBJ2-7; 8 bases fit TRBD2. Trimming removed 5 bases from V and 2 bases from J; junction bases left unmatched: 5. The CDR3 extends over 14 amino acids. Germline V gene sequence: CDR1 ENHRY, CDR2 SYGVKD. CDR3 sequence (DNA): TGTGCCATCAGTACGGGGGGGGACACCTACGAGCAGTACTTC. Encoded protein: CAISTGGDTYEQYF.

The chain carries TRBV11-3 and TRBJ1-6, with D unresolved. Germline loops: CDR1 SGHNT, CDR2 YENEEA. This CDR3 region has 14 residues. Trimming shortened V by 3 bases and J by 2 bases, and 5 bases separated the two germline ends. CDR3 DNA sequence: TGTGCCAGCAGCTTCGGGACCTATAATTCACCCCTCCACTTT. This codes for CASSFGTYNSPLHF.

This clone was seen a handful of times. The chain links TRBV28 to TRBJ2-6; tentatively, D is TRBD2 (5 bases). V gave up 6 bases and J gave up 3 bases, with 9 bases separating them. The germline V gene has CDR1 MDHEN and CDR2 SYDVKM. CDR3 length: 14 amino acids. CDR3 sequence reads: CASRGTSGANVLTF. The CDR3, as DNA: TGTGCCAGCAGGGGAACTAGTGGGGCCAACGTCCTGACTTTC.

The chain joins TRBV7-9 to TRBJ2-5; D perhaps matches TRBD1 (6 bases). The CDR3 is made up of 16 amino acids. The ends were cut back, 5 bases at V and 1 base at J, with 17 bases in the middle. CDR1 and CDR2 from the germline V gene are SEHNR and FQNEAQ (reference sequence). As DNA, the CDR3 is TGTGCCAGCAGCGTTCTTCCGGGACAACCCCAAGAGACCCAGTACTTC. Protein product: CASSVLPGQPQETQYF.

Here the CDR3 reads CASSPKLLTGGSYEQYF. CDR3 nucleotides: TGTGCCAGCAGTCCGAAACTTCTAACAGGGGGTTCCTACGAGCAGTACTTC. V is TRBV27 and J is TRBJ2-7, with 8 bases identical to TRBD1. J lost 1 base, V lost 5 bases, and 13 bases had no gene match. CDR1 MNHEY and CDR2 SMNVEV come from the germline V gene (reference sequence). The CDR3 runs to 17 residues.

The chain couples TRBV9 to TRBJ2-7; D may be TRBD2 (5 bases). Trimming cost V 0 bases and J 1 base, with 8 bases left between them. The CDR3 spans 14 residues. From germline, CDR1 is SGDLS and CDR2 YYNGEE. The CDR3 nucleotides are TGTGCCAGCAGCGTAGGAGGGAATTCCTACGAGCAGTACTTC. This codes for CASSVGGNSYEQYF.

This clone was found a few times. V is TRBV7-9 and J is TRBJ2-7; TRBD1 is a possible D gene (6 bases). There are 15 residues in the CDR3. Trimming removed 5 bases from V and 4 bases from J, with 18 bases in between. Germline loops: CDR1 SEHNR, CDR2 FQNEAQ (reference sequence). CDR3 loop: CASSPTPRGGYEQYF. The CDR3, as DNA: TGTGCCAGCAGCCCTACCCCCAGGGGCGGGTACGAGCAGTACTTC.

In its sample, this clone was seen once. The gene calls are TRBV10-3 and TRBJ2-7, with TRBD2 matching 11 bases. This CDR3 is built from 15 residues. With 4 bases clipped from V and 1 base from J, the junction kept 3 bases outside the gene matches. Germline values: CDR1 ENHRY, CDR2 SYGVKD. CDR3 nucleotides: TGTGCCATCAGTGGGGGACTAGCGGCTTCCTACGAGCAGTACTTC. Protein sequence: CAISGGLAASYEQYF.

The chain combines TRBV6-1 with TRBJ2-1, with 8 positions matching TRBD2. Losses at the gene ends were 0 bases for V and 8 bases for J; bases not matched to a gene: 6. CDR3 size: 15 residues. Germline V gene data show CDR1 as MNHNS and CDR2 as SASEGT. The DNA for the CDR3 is TGTGCCAGCAGTGAAGCGGCCGGGACTAGAGATGAGCAGTTCTTC. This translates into CASSEAAGTRDEQFF.

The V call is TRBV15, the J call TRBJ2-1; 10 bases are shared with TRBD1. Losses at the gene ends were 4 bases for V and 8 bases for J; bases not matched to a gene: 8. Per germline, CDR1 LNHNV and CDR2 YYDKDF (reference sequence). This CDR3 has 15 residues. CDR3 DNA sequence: TGTGCCACCAGCACGGGACAGGGGCGGTTAGATGAGCAGTTCTTC. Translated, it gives CATSTGQGRLDEQFF.

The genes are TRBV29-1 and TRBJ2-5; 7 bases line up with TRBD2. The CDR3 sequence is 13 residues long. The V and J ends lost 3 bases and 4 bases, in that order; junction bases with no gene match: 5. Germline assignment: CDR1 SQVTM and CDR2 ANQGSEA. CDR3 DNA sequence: TGCAGCGTTGAGGCGGGGAGGGGAGAGACCCAGTACTTC. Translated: CSVEAGRGETQYF.

CDR3 protein: CASTRGLWGRETQYF. CDR3 coding DNA: TGTGCCAGCACTCGAGGGCTATGGGGGAGGGAGACCCAGTACTTC. The V and J genes are TRBV6-5 and TRBJ2-5; a possible D gene is TRBD2 (6 bases). The germline V and J ends were trimmed by 7 bases and 5 bases, with 20 bases remaining between them. Germline V gene data show CDR1 as MNHEY and CDR2 as SVGAGI. CDR3 size: 15 residues.

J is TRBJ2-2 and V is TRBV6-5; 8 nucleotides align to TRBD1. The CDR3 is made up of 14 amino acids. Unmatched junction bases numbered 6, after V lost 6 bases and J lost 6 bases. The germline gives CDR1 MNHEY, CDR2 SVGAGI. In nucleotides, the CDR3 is TGTGCCAGCAGCCCACAGGGGGGAGCCGGGGAGCTGTTTTTT. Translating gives CASSPQGGAGELFF.

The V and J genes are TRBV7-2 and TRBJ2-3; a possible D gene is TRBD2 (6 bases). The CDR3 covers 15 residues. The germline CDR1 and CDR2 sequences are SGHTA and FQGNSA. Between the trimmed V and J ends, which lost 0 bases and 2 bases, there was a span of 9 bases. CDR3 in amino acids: CASSLAGTPTDTQYF. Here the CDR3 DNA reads TGTGCCAGCAGCTTAGCGGGGACTCCCACAGATACGCAGTATTTT.

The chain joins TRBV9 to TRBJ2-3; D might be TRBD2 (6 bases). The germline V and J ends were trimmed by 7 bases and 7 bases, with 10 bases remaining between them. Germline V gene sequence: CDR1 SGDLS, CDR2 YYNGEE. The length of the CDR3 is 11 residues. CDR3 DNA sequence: TGTGCCAGCTCCGGAGGGTATACGCAGTATTTT. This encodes CASSGGYTQYF.

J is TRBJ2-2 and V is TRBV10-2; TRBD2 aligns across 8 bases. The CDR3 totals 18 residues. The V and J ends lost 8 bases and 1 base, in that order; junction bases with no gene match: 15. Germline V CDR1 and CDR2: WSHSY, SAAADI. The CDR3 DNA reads TGCGCCAGCTGGAGGCGGGGGGCGGAGGCCGGGAACACCGGGGAGCTGTTTTTT. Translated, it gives CASWRRGAEAGNTGELFF.

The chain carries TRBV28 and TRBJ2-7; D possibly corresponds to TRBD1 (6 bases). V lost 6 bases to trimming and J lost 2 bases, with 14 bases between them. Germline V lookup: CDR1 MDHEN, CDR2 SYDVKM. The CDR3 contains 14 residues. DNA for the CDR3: TGTGCCAGCAGCGGGTTGACAGGCCCCTACGAGCAGTACTTC. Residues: CASSGLTGPYEQYF.

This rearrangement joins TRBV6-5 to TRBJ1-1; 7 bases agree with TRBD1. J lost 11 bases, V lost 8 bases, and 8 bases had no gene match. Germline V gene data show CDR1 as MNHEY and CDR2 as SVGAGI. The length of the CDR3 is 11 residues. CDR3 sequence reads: CASGQGVGAFF. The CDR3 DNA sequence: TGTGCCAGCGGGCAGGGGGTTGGGGCTTTCTTT.

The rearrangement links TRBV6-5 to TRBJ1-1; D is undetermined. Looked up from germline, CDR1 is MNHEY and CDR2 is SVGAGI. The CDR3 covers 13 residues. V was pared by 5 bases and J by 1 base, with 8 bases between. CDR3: CASSQTSNTEAFF. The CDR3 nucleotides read TGTGCCAGCAGTCAAACTTCGAACACTGAAGCTTTCTTT.

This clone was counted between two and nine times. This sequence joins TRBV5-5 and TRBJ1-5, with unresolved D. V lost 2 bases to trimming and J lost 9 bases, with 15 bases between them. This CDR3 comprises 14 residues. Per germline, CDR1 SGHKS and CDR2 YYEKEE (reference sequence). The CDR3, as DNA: TGTGCCAGCAGCTTAATCCCAGGCTCAGGGCCCCAGCATTTT. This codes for CASSLIPGSGPQHF.

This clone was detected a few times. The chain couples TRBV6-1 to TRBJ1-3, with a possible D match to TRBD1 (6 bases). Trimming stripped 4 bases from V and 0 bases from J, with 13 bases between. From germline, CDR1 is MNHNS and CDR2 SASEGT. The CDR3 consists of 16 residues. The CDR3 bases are TGTGCCAGCAGTGGCCTAACAGGGTACTCTGGAAACACCATATATTTT. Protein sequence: CASSGLTGYSGNTIYF.